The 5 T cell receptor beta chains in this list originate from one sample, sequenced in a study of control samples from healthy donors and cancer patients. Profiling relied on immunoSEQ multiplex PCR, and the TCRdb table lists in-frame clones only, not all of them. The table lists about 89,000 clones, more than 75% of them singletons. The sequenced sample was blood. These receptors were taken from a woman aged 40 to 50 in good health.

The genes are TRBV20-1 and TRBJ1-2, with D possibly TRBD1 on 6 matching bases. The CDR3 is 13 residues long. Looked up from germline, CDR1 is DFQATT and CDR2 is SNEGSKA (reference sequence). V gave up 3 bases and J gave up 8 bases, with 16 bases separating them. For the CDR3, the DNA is TGCAGTGCTAGTACCGGACAAGGGGGGGGCTACACCTTC. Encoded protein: CSASTGQGGGYTF.

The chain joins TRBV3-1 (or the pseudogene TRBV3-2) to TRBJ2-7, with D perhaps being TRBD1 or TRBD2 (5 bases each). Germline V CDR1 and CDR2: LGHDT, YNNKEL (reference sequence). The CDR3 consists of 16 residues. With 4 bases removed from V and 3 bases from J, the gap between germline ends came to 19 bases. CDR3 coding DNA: TGTGCCAGCAGCCCTTCTGGTGGGGCAGGGAGCTACGAGCAGTACTTC. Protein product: CASSPSGGAGSYEQYF.

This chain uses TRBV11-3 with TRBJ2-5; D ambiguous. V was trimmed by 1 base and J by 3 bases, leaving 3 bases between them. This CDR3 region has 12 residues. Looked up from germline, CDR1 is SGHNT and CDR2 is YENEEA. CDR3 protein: CASSLAKETQYF. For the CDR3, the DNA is TGTGCCAGCAGCTTAGCGAAAGAGACCCAGTACTTC.

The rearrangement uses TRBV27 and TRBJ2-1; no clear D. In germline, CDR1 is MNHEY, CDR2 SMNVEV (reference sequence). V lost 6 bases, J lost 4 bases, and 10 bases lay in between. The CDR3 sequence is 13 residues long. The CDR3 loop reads CASRTLLYNEQFF. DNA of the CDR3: TGTGCCAGCAGGACACTCTTATACAATGAGCAGTTCTTC.

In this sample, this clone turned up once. CDR3 amino acids: CASSGPGTGAYEQYF. DNA of the CDR3: TGTGCCAGCAGCGGCCCCGGGACAGGGGCTTACGAGCAGTACTTC. The chain recombines TRBV9 with TRBJ2-7, with 10 bases fitting TRBD1. Germline V gene sequence: CDR1 SGDLS, CDR2 YYNGEE. V lost 3 bases to trimming and J lost 4 bases; unmatched junction nucleotides: 7. The CDR3 loop spans 15 amino acids.